The 30 T cell receptor beta chains below were found in one sample sequenced in a study of blood T cell repertoires in COVID-19. Clones were read by immunoSEQ multiplex PCR, and TCRdb kept only the in-frame ones, dropping some. The sample has 80,000 to 100,000 clones, 75% to 90% seen once. Sequenced material: peripheral blood. The receptors come from a woman aged 80 or older with active or convalescent COVID-19.

The chain recombines TRBV24-1 with TRBJ1-5, with 7 positions matching TRBD1. CDR3 size: 17 residues. Looked up from germline, CDR1 is KGHDR and CDR2 is SFDVKD. V dropped 3 bases and J dropped 5; count of bases not matched to a gene: 12. This CDR3 is CATSDQEDRQSYQPQHF. The DNA for the CDR3 is TGTGCCACCAGTGATCAGGAGGACAGGCAATCTTATCAGCCCCAGCATTTT.

The V and J genes are TRBV7-2 and TRBJ1-6; TRBD1 is a possible D gene (6 bases). V lost 1 base to trimming and J lost 8 bases, with 12 bases between them. This CDR3 contains 15 residues. From germline, CDR1 is SGHTA and CDR2 FQGNSA. The CDR3 reads CASSLVGGPDSPLHF. CDR3 sequence (DNA): TGTGCCAGCAGCTTAGTGGGGGGGCCTGATTCACCCCTCCACTTT.

The genes are TRBV5-6 and TRBJ2-2, with a tentative D call TRBD2 (6 bases). The germline V and J ends were trimmed by 7 bases and 4 bases, with 14 bases remaining between them. From germline, CDR1 is SGHDT and CDR2 YYEEEE. This CDR3 is 14 amino acids long. CDR3: CASARGSGTGELFF. In DNA form, the CDR3 reads TGTGCCAGCGCACGGGGGTCGGGCACCGGGGAGCTGTTTTTT. Full variable domain (rest looked up from reference TRBV5-6 and TRBJ2-2): DAGVTQSPTHLIKTRGQQVTLRCSPKSGHDTVSWYQQALGQGPQFIFQYYEEEERQRGNFPDRFSGHQFPNYSSELNVNALLLGDSALYLCASARGSGTGELFFGEGSRLTVL.

This chain connects TRBV5-1 to TRBJ1-1; D possibly corresponds to TRBD1 (5 bases). The CDR3 is made up of 15 amino acids. Trimming removed 4 bases from V and 0 bases from J, with 13 bases in between. CDR1 is SGHRS and CDR2 is YFSETQ in the germline V gene. CDR3 coding DNA: TGCGCCAGCAGCCCCCGGCAGGGCATGAACACTGAAGCTTTCTTT. It yields the protein CASSPRQGMNTEAFF.

This clone was found once. This rearrangement joins TRBV27 to TRBJ1-6; D call uncertain. The CDR3 contains 15 residues. The germline V and J ends were trimmed by 8 bases and 8 bases, with 19 bases remaining between them. The germline CDR1 and CDR2 sequences are MNHEY and SMNVEV (reference sequence). The CDR3 DNA is TGTGCCAGCTCACTCGGTCCCTCTTTTTATTCACCCCTCCACTTT. Protein: CASSLGPSFYSPLHF.

DNA of the CDR3: TGTGCCAGCAGAAACCCCGGGGTAAGAGGGACTGAAGCTTTCTTT. Protein: CASRNPGVRGTEAFF. V and J are TRBV6-5 and TRBJ1-1, with no clear D. Trimming cost V 6 bases and J 5 bases, with 19 bases left between them. In germline, CDR1 is MNHEY, CDR2 SVGAGI. There are 15 residues in the CDR3.

CDR3 residues: CAWKRGPPVNEKLFF. CDR3 DNA sequence: TGTGCCTGGAAGCGGGGGCCTCCTGTTAATGAAAAACTGTTTTTT. The chain has TRBV30 and TRBJ1-4; a weak D match, TRBD1 (6 bases). The germline CDR1 and CDR2 sequences are GTSNPN and SVGIG (reference sequence). Between the trimmed V and J ends, which lost 4 bases and 4 bases, there was a span of 16 bases. The CDR3 loop spans 15 amino acids.

This sequence joins TRBV7-2 and TRBJ2-7; 10 bases align to TRBD2. Germline V gene data show CDR1 as SGHTA and CDR2 as FQGNSA. The V segment lost 6 bases and the J segment 6 bases; nucleotides outside the gene matches: 8. The CDR3 consists of 14 residues. The CDR3 sequence: CASSPSGRESEQYF. The DNA of the CDR3 is TGTGCCAGCAGTCCGAGCGGGAGGGAGTCCGAGCAGTACTTC.

The chain links TRBV4-3 to TRBJ1-2, with D unclear. The V end lost 0 bases, the J end lost 0 bases, and 8 bases lay between the germline ends. This CDR3 comprises 15 residues. Germline loops: CDR1 LGHNA, CDR2 YSLEER. CDR3 DNA sequence: TGCGCCAGCAGCCAAGAAAGCGGCGCTAACTATGGCTACACCTTC. This encodes CASSQESGANYGYTF.

This clone has a handful of counts. The chain employs TRBV7-2 and TRBJ1-1, with a possible D match to TRBD1 (6 bases). Trimming removed 4 bases at V and 2 bases at J, with 14 bases between. The CDR3 extends over 15 amino acids. The germline gives CDR1 SGHTA, CDR2 FQGNSA. The CDR3 loop reads CASSWSQGLNTEAFF. The CDR3 nucleotides read TGTGCCAGCAGCTGGAGCCAGGGGCTAAACACTGAAGCTTTCTTT.

The CDR3, as DNA: TGTGCCAGCAGTTATGGTTCTAGCGGGGACCAAGAGACCCAGTACTTC. It is translated as CASSYGSSGDQETQYF. The J gene is TRBJ2-5, the V gene TRBV6-2 or TRBV6-3; 9 nucleotides agree with TRBD2. This CDR3 comprises 16 residues. CDR1 is MNHEY and CDR2 is SVGEGT in the germline V gene. After removal of 3 bases from V and 0 bases from J, the junction contained 5 bases not matched to a gene.

This rearrangement joins TRBV11-2 to TRBJ1-1; TRBD1 aligns across 11 bases. The CDR3 is 16 residues long. V shed 1 base and J 4 bases; nucleotides not matched to a gene: 5. Germline-derived CDR1 and CDR2 are SGHAT and FQNNGV. In nucleotides, the CDR3 is TGTGCCAGCAGCTTAGGGACGGACAGGGGGCCCACTGAAGCTTTCTTT. It translates to CASSLGTDRGPTEAFF.

This chain links TRBV7-2 with TRBJ2-2; D is perhaps TRBD2 (6 bases). V dropped 6 bases and J dropped 4 bases, with 18 bases sitting between them. This CDR3 region has 16 residues. Germline V gives CDR1 SGHTA, CDR2 FQGNSA. CDR3 in amino acids: CASSYLSAGSTGELFF. The CDR3 coding sequence is TGTGCCAGCAGTTATCTGAGTGCGGGAAGCACCGGGGAGCTGTTTTTT. Full variable domain (missing parts from reference TRBV7-2 and TRBJ2-2): GAGVSQSPSNKVTEKGKDVELRCDPISGHTALYWYRQSLGQGLEFLIYFQGNSAPDKSGLPSDRFSAERTGGSVSTLTIQRTQQEDSAVYLCASSYLSAGSTGELFFGEGSRLTVL.

This clone has only a few counts. This chain connects TRBV19 to TRBJ2-5; possible D gene TRBD1, 6 bases. Germline lookup yields CDR1 LNHDA and CDR2 SQIVND (reference sequence). There are 14 residues in the CDR3. Trimming left V 7 bases short and J 5 bases short, with 17 bases between. CDR3 in amino acids: CASTQTGPRETQYF. The CDR3 nucleotides are TGTGCCAGTACCCAGACAGGCCCGAGGGAGACCCAGTACTTC.

J is TRBJ1-2 and V is TRBV12-3 or TRBV12-4; 7 bases map to TRBD1. CDR3 length: 13 amino acids. With 5 bases clipped from V and 4 bases from J, the junction kept 4 bases outside the gene matches. The CDR3 DNA is TGTGCCAGCAGTCTTACAGGGGTCTATGGCTACACCTTC. Amino acids: CASSLTGVYGYTF.

This clone was observed a single time. The V gene is TRBV10-2, the J gene TRBJ1-5; no clear D. The CDR3 has 17 residues. Germline lookup yields CDR1 WSHSY and CDR2 SAAADI. Trimming took off 3 bases at V and 9 bases at J, with 24 bases between the two ends. The CDR3 is CASSDPRTNLSRLPQHF. Written as DNA, the CDR3 is TGCGCCAGCAGTGACCCCAGAACTAATTTATCAAGGTTGCCCCAGCATTTT.

The chain has TRBV7-2 and TRBJ2-3; D gene uncertain. The V gene lost 2 bases and the J gene lost 9 bases, with 12 bases spanning the gap. The CDR3 spans 13 residues. CDR1 and CDR2 (germline): SGHTA, FQGNSA. The CDR3 DNA reads as TGTGCCAGCAGCTTAAGCACTGATAAGACGCAGTATTTT. Translated: CASSLSTDKTQYF. Using reference TRBV7-2 and TRBJ2-3 for the parts outside the CDR3, the full variable domain is GAGVSQSPSNKVTEKGKDVELRCDPISGHTALYWYRQSLGQGLEFLIYFQGNSAPDKSGLPSDRFSAERTGGSVSTLTIQRTQQEDSAVYLCASSLSTDKTQYFGPGTRLTVL.

This clone was observed a handful of times. This sequence joins TRBV7-3 and TRBJ2-2; tentatively, D is TRBD2 (5 bases). The CDR3 length is 12 residues. The germline CDR1 and CDR2 sequences are SGHTA and FQGTGA. Trimming stripped 5 bases from V and 7 bases from J, with 8 bases between. DNA for the CDR3: TGTGCCAGCAGCGCAGAGGGCGGGGAGCTGTTTTTT. Protein product: CASSAEGGELFF. Full variable domain (rest looked up from reference TRBV7-3 and TRBJ2-2): GAGVSQTPSNKVTEKGKYVELRCDPISGHTALYWYRQSLGQGPEFLIYFQGTGAADDSGLPNDRFFAVRPEGSVSTLKIQRTERGDSAVYLCASSAEGGELFFGEGSRLTVL.

The chain recombines TRBV27 with TRBJ1-1; 8 nucleotides align to TRBD1. V shed 8 bases and J 3 bases; nucleotides not matched to a gene: 5. The CDR3 runs to 13 residues. CDR1 and CDR2 from the germline V gene are MNHEY and SMNVEV (reference sequence). The CDR3 DNA follows: TGTGCCAGCCGTCAGGGGGCATACACTGAAGCTTTCTTT. Translating gives CASRQGAYTEAFF.

The chain is built from TRBV4-1 and TRBJ1-3, with TRBD1 as a possible D gene (5 bases). Germline V gene lookup returns CDR1 MGHRA and CDR2 YSYEKL. The CDR3 covers 16 residues. V was trimmed by 2 bases and J by 1 base, leaving 12 bases between them. CDR3 DNA sequence: TGCGCCAGCAGCCAACAACCGGGGGGTTCTGGAAACACCATATATTTT. This gives the protein CASSQQPGGSGNTIYF.

This rearrangement joins TRBV21-1 to TRBJ2-7; TRBD2 is the table's D call, not checked against the DNA. TRBV21-1 is shown as a pseudogene. The CDR3 contains 14 residues. CDR3 DNA: TGTGCCAGCAGCAAAGTTCCATGCGGCGGCGAGCAGTACTTC. It encodes CASSKVPCGGEQYF.

V gene TRBV30 combines with J gene TRBJ1-5, with 7 bases aligning to TRBD1. V was pared by 5 bases and J by 9 bases, with 7 bases of the junction left unmatched. The germline V gene has CDR1 GTSNPN and CDR2 SVGIG (reference sequence). CDR3 length equals 12 residues. The CDR3 protein is CAWAGQYGPQHF. CDR3 bases: TGTGCCTGGGCGGGACAGTACGGGCCCCAGCATTTT.

The chain joins TRBV19 to TRBJ1-1, with a weak D call TRBD1 (6 bases). Germline CDR1 and CDR2: LNHDA and SQIVND (reference sequence). CDR3 length equals 16 residues. V was clipped by 6 bases and J by 4 bases, with 21 bases between them. CDR3 coding DNA: TGTGCCAGTAGGCAAACGGACACAGGGTTTGTCACTGAAGCTTTCTTT. It is translated as CASRQTDTGFVTEAFF.

This sequence joins TRBV7-2 and TRBJ1-2; 8 nucleotides match TRBD1. With V trimmed by 4 bases and J by 3 bases, 7 bases remained unmatched. The CDR3 has 15 amino acids. Germline CDR1 and CDR2: SGHTA and FQGNSA. The CDR3 protein is CASSSVQGADYGYTF. CDR3 sequence (DNA): TGTGCCAGCAGCTCCGTCCAGGGGGCAGACTATGGCTACACCTTC.

This clone turned up a few times. The CDR3 DNA reads TGTGCCAGCAGCTCGACAGTAAACACTGAAGCTTTCTTT. The encoded protein is CASSSTVNTEAFF. The rearrangement links TRBV7-3 to TRBJ1-1; possibly TRBD1 for D (5 bases). Trimming took 4 bases from V and 2 from J, leaving 8 bases between them. Per germline, CDR1 SGHTA and CDR2 FQGTGA. This CDR3 has 13 amino acids.

This chain links TRBV5-4 with TRBJ1-2; D is unresolved. The germline CDR1 and CDR2 sequences are SGHNT and YYREEE (reference sequence). This CDR3 contains 15 residues. The germline V and J ends were trimmed by 0 bases and 0 bases, with 9 bases remaining between them. The CDR3 nucleotides read TGTGCCAGCAGCTTGGACAGTTCGTCTAACTATGGCTACACCTTC. Residues: CASSLDSSSNYGYTF.

This rearrangement joins TRBV12-5 to TRBJ2-2, with TRBD2 matching 7 bases. CDR3 length: 13 amino acids. The germline V gene encodes CDR1 LGHNT and CDR2 FRNRAP. V gave up 5 bases and J gave up 5 bases; unmatched junction bases: 2. The DNA for the CDR3 is TGTGCTAGTGGTCCCGGGGGGACCGGGGAGCTGTTTTTT. Translation: CASGPGGTGELFF.

This clone has just a few counts. The CDR3 protein is CAAYGTGVFEQFF. As DNA, the CDR3 is TGTGCCGCCTACGGGACAGGGGTATTTGAGCAGTTCTTC. The rearrangement joins TRBV24-1 to TRBJ2-1; 10 bases map to TRBD1. The V and J ends lost 12 bases and 9 bases, in that order; junction bases with no gene match: 10. CDR1 KGHDR and CDR2 SFDVKD come from the germline V gene. The CDR3 has 13 residues.

The rearrangement uses TRBV7-9 and TRBJ2-7, with D perhaps TRBD1 (8 bases). Per germline, CDR1 SEHNR and CDR2 FQNEAQ (reference sequence). The CDR3 covers 15 residues. Trimming removed 5 bases from V and 2 bases from J, with 16 bases in between. CDR3 nucleotide sequence: TGTGCCAGCAGCGAGAGAACAGGGGGGGCCTACGAGCAGTACTTC. This encodes CASSERTGGAYEQYF.

V usage is TRBV5-1 and J usage is TRBJ2-2; 8 nucleotides agree with TRBD1. CDR3 length: 14 amino acids. Germline V gene sequence: CDR1 SGHRS, CDR2 YFSETQ. The J segment lost 8 bases and the V segment lost 2 bases, leaving 5 bases of the junction unmatched. The CDR3 protein is CASSLGQGRGELFF. The DNA of the CDR3 is TGCGCCAGCAGCTTAGGACAGGGACGGGGGGAGCTGTTTTTT.